The next 9 T cell receptor beta chains were all read from a single sample in a study of CD8+ T cells in alopecia areata. Treatment described: oral pan-JAK inhibitor, 5-10 mg twice daily. cDNA serving as the sequencing template came from extracted, reverse transcribed RNA. The method was immunoSEQ multiplex PCR; TCRdb's version includes in-frame clones alone and lacks a portion of them. The sample shows around 100,000 clones, around 47% of them seen only once. The starting material was CD8+ T cells sorted from blood, obtained at week 24, from a patient treated with tofacitinib. These receptors were taken from a human donor with alopecia areata.

V and J are TRBV7-6 and TRBJ2-7; TRBD2 agrees at 11 bases. The junction had 8 bases not matched to a gene; V was cut back by 5 bases and J by 5 bases. The CDR3 runs to 15 residues. Germline V lookup: CDR1 SGHVS, CDR2 FNYEAQ. Here the CDR3 DNA reads TGTGCCAGCAGCCCGGGACTAGCGGTCCTAGACGAGCAGTACTTC. It is translated as CASSPGLAVLDEQYF.

V and J are TRBV5-6 and TRBJ2-7; perhaps D is TRBD1 or TRBD2 (5 bases each). Germline lookup yields CDR1 SGHDT and CDR2 YYEEEE. V dropped 5 bases and J dropped 5 bases, with 11 bases sitting between them. This CDR3 comprises 12 residues. CDR3 nucleotides: TGTGCCAGCAGTCCCGGGGCCAACGAGCAGTACTTC. Translation gives CASSPGANEQYF.

This chain links TRBV28 with TRBJ1-4; possible D gene TRBD1, 5 bases. The CDR3 contains 14 residues. V lost 7 bases, J lost 4 bases, and 13 bases lay in between. Germline lookup yields CDR1 MDHEN and CDR2 SYDVKM. CDR3 sequence: CASIVEGHNEKLFF. The CDR3 nucleotides read TGTGCCAGCATTGTTGAGGGGCATAATGAAAAACTGTTTTTT.

A remark on this clone: Other DNA variants within this sample encode the same CDR3. The chain recombines TRBV7-3 with TRBJ2-2; 9 nucleotides align to TRBD1. CDR3 length: 14 residues. From germline, CDR1 is SGHTA and CDR2 FQGTGA. Unmatched junction bases numbered 2, after V lost 4 bases and J lost 5 bases. The CDR3 reads CASSSTGGTGELFF. For the CDR3, the DNA is TGTGCCAGCAGCTCGACAGGGGGGACCGGGGAGCTGTTTTTT.

This clone was observed a few times. The chain has TRBV7-9 and TRBJ2-1; the D gene is possibly TRBD2 (6 bases). Germline CDR1 is SEHNR and CDR2 is FQNEAQ (reference sequence). The CDR3 spans 12 residues. Trimming removed 7 bases at V and 10 bases at J, with 14 bases between. CDR3 sequence reads: CASNDGGVEQFF. Written as DNA, the CDR3 is TGTGCCAGCAATGACGGGGGAGTGGAGCAGTTCTTC. The full variable domain, rest sourced from reference TRBV7-9 and TRBJ2-1, is DTGVSQNPRHKITKRGQNVTFRCDPISEHNRLYWYRQTLGQGPEFLTYFQNEAQLEKSRLLSDRFSAERPKGSFSTLEIQRTEQGDSAMYLCASNDGGVEQFFGPGTRLTVL.

The V and J genes are TRBV29-1 and TRBJ2-7, with a possible D match to TRBD1 (5 bases). CDR1 and CDR2 (germline): SQVTM, ANQGSEA. The V gene lost 5 bases and the J gene lost 7 bases, with 9 bases spanning the gap. This CDR3 contains 10 residues. The CDR3 sequence is CSVQGEEQYF. DNA for the CDR3: TGCAGCGTTCAGGGTGAAGAGCAGTACTTC.

A single count supports this clone. The chain links TRBV13 to TRBJ2-7; TRBD1 aligns across 8 bases. The CDR3 length is 14 residues. V gave up 3 bases and J gave up 0 bases; unmatched junction bases: 1. The germline CDR1 and CDR2 sequences are PRHDT and FYEKMQ (reference sequence). The CDR3 loop reads CASSLDRDSYEQYF. Written as DNA, the CDR3 is TGTGCCAGCAGCTTGGACAGGGACTCCTACGAGCAGTACTTC.

The chain carries TRBV2 and TRBJ2-5; TRBD1 aligns across 9 bases. The V and J ends lost 6 bases and 5 bases, in that order; junction bases with no gene match: 4. CDR1 and CDR2 from the germline V gene are SNHLY and FYNNEI. CDR3 length equals 13 residues. CDR3 DNA: TGTGCCAGCAGAGACAGGGGGATGGAGACCCAGTACTTC. Protein product: CASRDRGMETQYF.

This chain links TRBV27 with TRBJ1-2, with a weak D call TRBD1 (6 bases). The CDR3 length is 15 residues. Germline V gene sequence: CDR1 MNHEY, CDR2 SMNVEV (reference sequence). The V end was cut by 7 bases, the J end by 4 bases, with 19 bases between. The CDR3 DNA is TGTGCCAGCACCCTCCGGCTGGGACAACCCTATGGCTACACCTTC. Translating gives CASTLRLGQPYGYTF.